This TCR beta chain came from a study of blood T cell repertoires in COVID-19. As for the study in general: Some COVID-19 samples were acute and others convalescent; all came from the United States, Italy and Spain.

Study processing details: The authors estimated nucleated cell counts from reference gene primer amplification. Assay: immunoSEQ multiplex PCR; the TCRdb copy retains only in-frame clones and omits some. Clone size and the V and J calls come from that table; the DNA yielded D and trimming. The sample includes more than 200,000 clones, around 84% of them seen just once. This clone was recorded a few times. Germline trimming cut 3 bases from V and 8 bases from J; bases unmatched to any gene: 9. CDR1 and CDR2 (germline): MDHEN, SYDVKM. There are 17 residues in the CDR3. This chain links TRBV28 with TRBJ2-1, with 14 bases fitting TRBD2. The receptor was derived from a man in his 60s with acute or convalescent COVID-19. Input material: peripheral blood. CDR3 nucleotides: TGTGCCAGCAGTTTCCTCGGGACTAGCGGGAGATACGATGAGCAGTTCTTC. Its protein product is CASSFLGTSGRYDEQFF. The full variable domain, completed using reference TRBV28 and TRBJ2-1, is DVKVTQSSRYLVKRTGEKVFLECVQDMDHENMFWYRQDPGLGLRLIYFSYDVKMKEKGDIPEGYSVSREKKERFSLILESASTNQTSMYLCASSFLGTSGRYDEQFFGPGTRLTVL.